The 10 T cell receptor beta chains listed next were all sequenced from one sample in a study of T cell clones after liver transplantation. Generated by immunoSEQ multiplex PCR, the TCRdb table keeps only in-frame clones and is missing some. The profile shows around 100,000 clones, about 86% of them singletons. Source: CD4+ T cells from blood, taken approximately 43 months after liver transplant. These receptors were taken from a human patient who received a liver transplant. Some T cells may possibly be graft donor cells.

CDR3: CASSLVGQGRTYEQYF. The DNA for the CDR3 is TGTGCCAGCAGCTTGGTGGGACAGGGACGGACCTACGAGCAGTACTTC. This chain joins TRBV5-4 and TRBJ2-7; 9 bases are a match to TRBD1. With 0 bases clipped from V and 2 bases from J, the junction kept 6 bases outside the gene matches. The CDR3 has 16 residues. Germline V gene lookup returns CDR1 SGHNT and CDR2 YYREEE (reference sequence).

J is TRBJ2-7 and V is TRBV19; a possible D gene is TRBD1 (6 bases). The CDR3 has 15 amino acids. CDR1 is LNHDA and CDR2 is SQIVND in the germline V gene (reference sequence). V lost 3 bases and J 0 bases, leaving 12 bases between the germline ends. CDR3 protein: CASSMGAHSSYEQYF. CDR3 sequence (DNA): TGTGCCAGTAGTATGGGGGCTCATAGCTCCTACGAGCAGTACTTC.

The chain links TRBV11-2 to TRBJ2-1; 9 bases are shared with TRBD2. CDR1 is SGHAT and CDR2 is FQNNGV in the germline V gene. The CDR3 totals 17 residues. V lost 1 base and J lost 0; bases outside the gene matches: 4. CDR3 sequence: CASSLGAGGPSYNEQFF. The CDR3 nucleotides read TGTGCCAGCAGCTTAGGGGCGGGAGGGCCCTCCTACAATGAGCAGTTCTTC.

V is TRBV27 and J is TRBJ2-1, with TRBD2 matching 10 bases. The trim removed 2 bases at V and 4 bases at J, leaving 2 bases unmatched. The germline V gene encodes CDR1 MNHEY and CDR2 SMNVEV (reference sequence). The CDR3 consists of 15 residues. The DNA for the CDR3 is TGTGCCAGCAGTTTAGGACTAGCGGTGTACAATGAGCAGTTCTTC. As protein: CASSLGLAVYNEQFF.

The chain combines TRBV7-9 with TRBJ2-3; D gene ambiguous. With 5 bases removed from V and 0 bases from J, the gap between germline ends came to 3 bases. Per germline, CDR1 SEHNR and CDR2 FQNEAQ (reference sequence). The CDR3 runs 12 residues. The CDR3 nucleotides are TGTGCCAGCAGCAAGAGCACAGATACGCAGTATTTT. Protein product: CASSKSTDTQYF.

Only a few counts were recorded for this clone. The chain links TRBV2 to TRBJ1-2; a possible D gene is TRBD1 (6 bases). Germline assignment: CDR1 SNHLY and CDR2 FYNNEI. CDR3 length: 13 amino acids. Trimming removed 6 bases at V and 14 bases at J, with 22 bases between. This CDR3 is CASRVDSQGSGTF. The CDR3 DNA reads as TGTGCCAGCAGGGTGGACAGCCAAGGGTCTGGAACCTTC.

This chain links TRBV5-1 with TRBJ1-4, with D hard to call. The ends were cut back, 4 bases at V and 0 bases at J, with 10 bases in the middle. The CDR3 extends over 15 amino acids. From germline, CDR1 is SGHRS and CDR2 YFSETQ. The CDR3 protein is CASSPSVATNEKLFF. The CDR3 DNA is TGCGCCAGCAGCCCCTCGGTTGCAACTAATGAAAAACTGTTTTTT.

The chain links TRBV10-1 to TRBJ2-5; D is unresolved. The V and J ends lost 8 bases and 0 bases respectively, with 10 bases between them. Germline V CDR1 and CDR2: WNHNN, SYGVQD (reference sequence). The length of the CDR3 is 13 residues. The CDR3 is CASQRSYQETQYF. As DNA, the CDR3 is TGCGCCAGCCAGAGGTCCTACCAAGAGACCCAGTACTTC.

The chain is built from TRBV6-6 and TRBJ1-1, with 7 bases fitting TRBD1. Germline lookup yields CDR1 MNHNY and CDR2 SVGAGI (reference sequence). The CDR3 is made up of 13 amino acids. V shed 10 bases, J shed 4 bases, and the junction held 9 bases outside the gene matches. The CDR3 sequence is CATWTGRGTEAFF. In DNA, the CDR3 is TGTGCCACCTGGACAGGAAGGGGCACTGAAGCTTTCTTT.

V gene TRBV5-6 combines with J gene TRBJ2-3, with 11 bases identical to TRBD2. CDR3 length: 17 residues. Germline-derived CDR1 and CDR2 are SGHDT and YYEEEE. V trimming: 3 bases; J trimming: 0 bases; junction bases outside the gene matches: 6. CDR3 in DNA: TGTGCCAGCAGCTACAGGACTAGCGGGTTTAGCACAGATACGCAGTATTTT. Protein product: CASSYRTSGFSTDTQYF.